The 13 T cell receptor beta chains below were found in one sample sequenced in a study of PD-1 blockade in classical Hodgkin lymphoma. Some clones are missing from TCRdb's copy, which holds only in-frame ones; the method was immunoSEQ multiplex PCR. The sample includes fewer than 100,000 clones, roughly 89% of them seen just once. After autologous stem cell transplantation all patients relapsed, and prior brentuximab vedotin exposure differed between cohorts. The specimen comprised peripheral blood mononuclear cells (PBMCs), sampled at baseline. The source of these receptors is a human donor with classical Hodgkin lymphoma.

CDR3 protein: CASRSDQGGNEQFF. The CDR3, as DNA: TGTGCCAGCAGATCTGACCAGGGGGGCAATGAGCAGTTCTTC. The chain carries TRBV7-9 and TRBJ2-1; possibly TRBD1 for D (7 bases). The length of the CDR3 is 14 residues. The germline CDR1 and CDR2 sequences are SEHNR and FQNEAQ (reference sequence). Trimming pared 6 bases from V and 6 bases from J, leaving 15 bases between.

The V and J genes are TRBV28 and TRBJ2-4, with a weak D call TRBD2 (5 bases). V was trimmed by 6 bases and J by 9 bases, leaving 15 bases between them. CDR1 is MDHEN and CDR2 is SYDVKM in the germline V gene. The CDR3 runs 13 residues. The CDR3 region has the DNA TGTGCCAGCAGCCTCAGGCTCGGGGTCATTCAGTACTTC. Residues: CASSLRLGVIQYF.

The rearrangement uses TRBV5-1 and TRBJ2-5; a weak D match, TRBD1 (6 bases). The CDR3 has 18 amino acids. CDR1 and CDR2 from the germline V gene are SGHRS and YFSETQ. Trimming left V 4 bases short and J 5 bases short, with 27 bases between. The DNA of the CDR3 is TGCGCCAGCAGCCCCGGGGCCCTGGTGGGGGCCCCTCGGGAGACCCAGTACTTC. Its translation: CASSPGALVGAPRETQYF.

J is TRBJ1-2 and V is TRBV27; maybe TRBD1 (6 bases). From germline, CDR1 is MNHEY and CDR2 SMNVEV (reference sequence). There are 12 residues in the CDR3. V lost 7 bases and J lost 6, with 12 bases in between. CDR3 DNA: TGTGCCAGCACCGGGGGGCGAAATGGCTACACCTTC. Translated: CASTGGRNGYTF.

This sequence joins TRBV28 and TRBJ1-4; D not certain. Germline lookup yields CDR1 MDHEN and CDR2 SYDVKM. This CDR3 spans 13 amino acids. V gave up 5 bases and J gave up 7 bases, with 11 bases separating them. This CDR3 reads CASSRLVSEKLFF. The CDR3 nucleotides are TGTGCCAGCAGTCGGCTGGTGAGTGAAAAACTGTTTTTT.

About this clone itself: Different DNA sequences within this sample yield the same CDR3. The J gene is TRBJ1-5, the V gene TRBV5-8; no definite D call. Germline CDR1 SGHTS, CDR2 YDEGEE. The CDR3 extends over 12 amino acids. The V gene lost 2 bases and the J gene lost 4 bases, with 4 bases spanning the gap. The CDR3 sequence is CASSFRNQPQHF. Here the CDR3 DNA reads TGTGCCAGCAGCTTTCGGAATCAGCCCCAGCATTTT.

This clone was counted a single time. CDR3 sequence (DNA): TGTGCCAGCAGCGTAACAGGGGGTACCTACGAGCAGTACTTC. Translation gives CASSVTGGTYEQYF. This chain uses TRBV11-3 with TRBJ2-7, with 8 positions matching TRBD1. Germline V gene sequence: CDR1 SGHNT, CDR2 YENEEA. V was pared by 5 bases and J by 2 bases, with 5 bases of the junction left unmatched. This CDR3 spans 14 amino acids.

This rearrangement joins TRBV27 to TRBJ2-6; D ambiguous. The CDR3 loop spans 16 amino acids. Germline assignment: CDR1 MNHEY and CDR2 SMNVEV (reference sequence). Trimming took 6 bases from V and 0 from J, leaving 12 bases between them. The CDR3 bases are TGTGCCAGCAGAACCACCACAGCCTCTGGGGCCAACGTCCTGACTTTC. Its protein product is CASRTTTASGANVLTF.

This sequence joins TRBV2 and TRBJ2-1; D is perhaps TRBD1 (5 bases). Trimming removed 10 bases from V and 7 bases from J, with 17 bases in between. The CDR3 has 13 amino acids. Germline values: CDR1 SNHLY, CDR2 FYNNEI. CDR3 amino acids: CATSWLGANEQFF. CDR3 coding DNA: TGTGCCACCAGCTGGCTTGGGGCTAATGAGCAGTTCTTC.

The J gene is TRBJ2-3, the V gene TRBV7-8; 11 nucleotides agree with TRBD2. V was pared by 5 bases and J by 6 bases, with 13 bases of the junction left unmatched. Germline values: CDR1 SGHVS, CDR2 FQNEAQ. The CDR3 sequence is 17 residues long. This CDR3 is CASSPGTSGFSSDTQYF. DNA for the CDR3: TGTGCCAGCAGCCCCGGGACTAGCGGTTTTTCCTCCGATACGCAGTATTTT.

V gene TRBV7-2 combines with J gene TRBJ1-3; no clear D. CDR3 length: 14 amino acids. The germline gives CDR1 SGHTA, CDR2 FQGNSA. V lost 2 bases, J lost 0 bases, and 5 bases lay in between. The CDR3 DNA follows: TGTGCCAGCAGCTTACTCCTCTCTGGAAACACCATATATTTT. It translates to CASSLLLSGNTIYF.

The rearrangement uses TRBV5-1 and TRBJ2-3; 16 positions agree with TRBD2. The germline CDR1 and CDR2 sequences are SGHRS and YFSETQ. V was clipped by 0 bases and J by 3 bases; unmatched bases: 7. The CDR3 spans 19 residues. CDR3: CASSLVGTSGRALTDTQYF. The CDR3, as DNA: TGCGCCAGCAGCTTGGTCGGGACTAGCGGGAGGGCCCTAACAGATACGCAGTATTTT.

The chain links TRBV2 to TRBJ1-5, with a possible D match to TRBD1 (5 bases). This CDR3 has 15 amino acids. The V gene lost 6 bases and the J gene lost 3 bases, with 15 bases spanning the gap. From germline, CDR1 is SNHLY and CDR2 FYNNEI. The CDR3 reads CASRRGNGANQPQHF. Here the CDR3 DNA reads TGTGCCAGCAGACGGGGGAACGGAGCCAATCAGCCCCAGCATTTT. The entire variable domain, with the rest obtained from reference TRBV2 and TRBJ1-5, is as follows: EPEVTQTPSHQVTQMGQEVILRCVPISNHLYFYWYRQILGQKVEFLVSFYNNEISEKSEIFDDQFSVERPDGSNFTLKIRSTKLEDSAMYFCASRRGNGANQPQHFGDGTRLSIL.